Below are 14 T cell receptor beta chains sequenced from a single sample in a study of cytomegalovirus exposure and HLA in healthy donors. PCR amplification relied on 60 Vbeta primers (plus 13 Jbeta primers). Some clones are missing from TCRdb's copy, which holds only in-frame ones; the method was immunoSEQ multiplex PCR. This table has under 200,000 clones, 82% appearing once. Sequencing was done on a sample of PBMCs. Receptors originate from a girl aged 2 to 10 in good health and CMV-seropositive.

The rearrangement links TRBV29-1 to TRBJ2-7; 7 bases are shared with TRBD2. From germline, CDR1 is SQVTM and CDR2 ANQGSEA. V lost 2 bases, J lost 3 bases, and 4 bases stayed unmatched. The CDR3 contains 13 residues. CDR3: CSVELAGHYEQYF. CDR3 nucleotides: TGCAGCGTTGAATTAGCGGGCCACTACGAGCAGTACTTC.

The rearrangement uses TRBV7-2 and TRBJ1-5, with D possibly being TRBD1 (5 bases). Trimming removed 4 bases from V and 8 bases from J, with 12 bases in between. This CDR3 region has 13 residues. CDR1 SGHTA and CDR2 FQGNSA come from the germline V gene. CDR3 coding DNA: TGTGCCAGCAGCTCATTACCCAGGGAGCCCCAGCATTTT. This sequence encodes CASSSLPREPQHF. Variable domain in full (rest from reference TRBV7-2 and TRBJ1-5): GAGVSQSPSNKVTEKGKDVELRCDPISGHTALYWYRQSLGQGLEFLIYFQGNSAPDKSGLPSDRFSAERTGGSVSTLTIQRTQQEDSAVYLCASSSLPREPQHFGDGTRLSIL.

The chain links TRBV30 to TRBJ1-4; 9 nucleotides agree with TRBD1. The length of the CDR3 is 14 residues. The J segment lost 6 bases and the V segment lost 2 bases, leaving 4 bases of the junction unmatched. Looked up from germline, CDR1 is GTSNPN and CDR2 is SVGIG (reference sequence). The CDR3 DNA follows: TGTGCCTGGAGTAAGGGACAGGGATATGAAAAACTGTTTTTT. Protein: CAWSKGQGYEKLFF.

V gene TRBV10-3 combines with J gene TRBJ2-7; TRBD1 aligns across 7 bases. The germline gives CDR1 ENHRY, CDR2 SYGVKD. V was pared by 6 bases and J by 0 bases, with 14 bases of the junction left unmatched. The CDR3 consists of 17 residues. Here the CDR3 reads CAIRPSGTAYSSYEQYF. DNA for the CDR3: TGTGCCATCAGACCGTCGGGGACAGCCTATAGCTCCTACGAGCAGTACTTC.

The V gene is TRBV29-1, the J gene TRBJ2-5, with D maybe TRBD1 (6 bases). The CDR3 length is 18 residues. The V and J ends lost 3 bases and 1 base respectively, with 24 bases between them. Germline values: CDR1 SQVTM, CDR2 ANQGSEA. The CDR3 reads CSVEGSYSSGTLQETQYF. CDR3 coding DNA: TGCAGCGTTGAGGGATCCTACTCCTCCGGGACACTCCAAGAGACCCAGTACTTC.

The chain employs TRBV28 and TRBJ1-1; D ambiguous. The V and J ends lost 3 bases and 1 base respectively, with 12 bases between them. Germline-derived CDR1 and CDR2 are MDHEN and SYDVKM. The CDR3 runs 15 residues. The CDR3 bases are TGTGCCAGCAGTTTTGTGCGGGAGGCGAACACTGAAGCTTTCTTT. Amino acid sequence: CASSFVREANTEAFF.

The chain uses TRBV5-1 and TRBJ2-7; a weak D match, TRBD2 (5 bases). The CDR3 runs to 13 residues. Germline CDR1 is SGHRS and CDR2 is YFSETQ. Trimming removed 1 base from V and 2 bases from J, with 7 bases in between. The CDR3 nucleotides are TGCGCCAGCAGCTTGCGGGAAACCTACGAGCAGTACTTC. Translating it yields CASSLRETYEQYF.

The J gene is TRBJ1-2, the V gene TRBV5-6, with 10 bases identical to TRBD1. Germline V CDR1 and CDR2: SGHDT, YYEEEE. V was clipped by 4 bases and J by 4 bases; unmatched bases: 4. The CDR3 runs 14 residues. DNA of the CDR3: TGTGCCAGCAGCCAAAGACAGGGGGCCTATGGCTACACCTTC. Its translation: CASSQRQGAYGYTF.

The chain joins TRBV5-4 to TRBJ2-1, with 8 bases aligning to TRBD1. CDR3 length: 15 residues. J was trimmed by 7 bases and V by 3 bases; bases with no gene match: 9. Looked up from germline, CDR1 is SGHNT and CDR2 is YYREEE (reference sequence). DNA for the CDR3: TGTGCCAGCAGCTCCTACAGGGGGGCGGGGAATGAGCAGTTCTTC. It yields the protein CASSSYRGAGNEQFF.

The chain employs TRBV23-1 and TRBJ2-3; 12 positions agree with TRBD2. TRBV23-1 falls under the ORF class, with uncertain function. The CDR3 spans 16 residues. V was pared by 5 bases and J by 5 bases, with 8 bases of the junction left unmatched. CDR3 residues: CASSSSGRAPVDTQYF. CDR3 in DNA: TGCGCCAGCAGTTCTAGCGGGAGGGCCCCTGTAGATACGCAGTATTTT.

The chain is built from TRBV7-6 and TRBJ1-3; 7 bases line up with TRBD1. The CDR3 is 16 amino acids. Germline CDR1 and CDR2: SGHVS and FNYEAQ. The ends lost 2 bases at V and 2 bases at J; junction bases unmatched: 6. CDR3 loop: CASSLLGQGAGNTIYF. In DNA form, the CDR3 reads TGTGCCAGCAGCTTATTAGGCCAGGGGGCTGGAAACACCATATATTTT.

The genes are TRBV28 and TRBJ2-1; weak D call: TRBD1 (5 bases). CDR3 length: 12 residues. V lost 8 bases and J 7 bases, leaving 12 bases between the germline ends. CDR1 is MDHEN, CDR2 SYDVKM, per germline. CDR3 coding DNA: TGTGCCAGCCAAGGGGTTGCGAATGAGCAGTTCTTC. Translation: CASQGVANEQFF.

The genes are TRBV6-5 and TRBJ1-5, with D unresolved. Germline loops: CDR1 MNHEY, CDR2 SVGAGI. The CDR3 extends over 13 amino acids. V was trimmed by 6 bases and J by 4 bases, leaving 10 bases between them. The CDR3 DNA follows: TGTGCCAGCAGCCGGTCCTGGAATCAGCCCCAGCATTTT. It yields the protein CASSRSWNQPQHF.

The rearrangement joins TRBV30 to TRBJ2-3; 8 bases match TRBD1. This CDR3 has 16 residues. The J segment lost 1 base and the V segment lost 1 base, leaving 7 bases of the junction unmatched. Germline V gene data show CDR1 as GTSNPN and CDR2 as SVGIG (reference sequence). CDR3 bases: TGTGCCTGGAGTGGTTCGGGCAGGGGGCGCACAGATACGCAGTATTTT. It is translated as CAWSGSGRGRTDTQYF.